One and the same sample provided the 18 T cell receptor beta chains below, sequenced in a study of shared clonotypes between healthy human individuals. Measured with immunoSEQ multiplex PCR; TCRdb has only the in-frame clones, and not every one. The table lists about 2.4 million clones, more than 90% of them singletons, with roughly 0.13% in the top ten. The sequenced sample consisted of naive CD4+ T cells sorted from blood. Noted subset: CD45RA+ positively selected. The receptors stem from a young man in good health.

The chain uses TRBV19 and TRBJ1-4; weak D call: TRBD1 (6 bases). The V gene lost 3 bases and the J gene lost 6 bases, with 14 bases spanning the gap. The germline gives CDR1 LNHDA, CDR2 SQIVND (reference sequence). The CDR3 runs 15 residues. This chain's CDR3 is CASSILTGQYEKLFF. The CDR3 nucleotides are TGTGCCAGTAGTATCTTGACAGGCCAGTATGAAAAACTGTTTTTT.

The CDR3 protein is CASSPRAVQETQYF. Here the CDR3 DNA reads TGTGCCAGCTCACCTCGGGCAGTACAAGAGACCCAGTACTTC. This rearrangement joins TRBV18 to TRBJ2-5; D remains ambiguous. The germline V gene encodes CDR1 KGHSH and CDR2 LQKENI. V lost 3 bases and J lost 2, with 10 bases in between. There are 14 residues in the CDR3.

This clone was observed once. A read error may account for a junction end that differs from germline. The chain employs TRBV9 and TRBJ1-1; 7 nucleotides agree with TRBD1. This CDR3 is 15 amino acids long. Germline lookup yields CDR1 SGDLS and CDR2 YYNGEE. Written as DNA, the CDR3 is TGTGCCAGCAGCTTCAGACAGGGTTTGAATACTGAAGCTTTCTTT. Protein sequence: CASSFRQGLNTEAFF.

J is TRBJ1-4 and V is TRBV10-3; 11 bases agree with TRBD1. CDR1 and CDR2 (germline): ENHRY, SYGVKD. This CDR3 is built from 14 residues. V trimming: 6 bases; J trimming: 7 bases; junction bases outside the gene matches: 4. The CDR3 nucleotides read TGTGCCATCAGAGGACAGGGGGCGGGTGAAAAACTGTTTTTT. Translation: CAIRGQGAGEKLFF.

V gene TRBV28 combines with J gene TRBJ1-1; D remains ambiguous. CDR3 size: 15 residues. The V end lost 5 bases, the J end lost 0 bases, and 13 bases lay between the germline ends. Looked up from germline, CDR1 is MDHEN and CDR2 is SYDVKM. The CDR3 region has the DNA TGTGCCAGCAGTCTCCAGCCCGCTTTGAACACTGAAGCTTTCTTT. It yields the protein CASSLQPALNTEAFF.

Regarding this clone: Other DNA sequences in the sample encode the same CDR3. The V and J genes are TRBV7-2 and TRBJ2-7; D perhaps matches TRBD2 (5 bases). Germline lookup yields CDR1 SGHTA and CDR2 FQGNSA. Trimming took 0 bases from V and 7 from J, leaving 7 bases between them. The CDR3 contains 12 residues. The DNA for the CDR3 is TGTGCCAGCAGCTTAGCAGGGAGAGAGCAGTACTTC. Translating gives CASSLAGREQYF.

V gene TRBV7-2 combines with J gene TRBJ2-7; D may be TRBD1 (6 bases). The V end was cut by 4 bases, the J end by 7 bases, with 20 bases between. The CDR3 totals 15 residues. CDR1 and CDR2 from the germline V gene are SGHTA and FQGNSA. CDR3 amino acids: CASSSRLGAWEEQYF. For the CDR3, the DNA is TGTGCCAGCAGCTCTCGCTTGGGGGCCTGGGAAGAGCAGTACTTC. The full variable domain, completed using reference TRBV7-2 and TRBJ2-7, is GAGVSQSPSNKVTEKGKDVELRCDPISGHTALYWYRQSLGQGLEFLIYFQGNSAPDKSGLPSDRFSAERTGGSVSTLTIQRTQQEDSAVYLCASSSRLGAWEEQYFGPGTRLTVT.

This clone has just one count. The chain joins TRBV30 to TRBJ2-7; the match to TRBD2 covers 11 bases. This CDR3 is built from 15 residues. Germline CDR1 reads GTSNPN; CDR2 reads SVGIG (reference sequence). V shed 2 bases and J 0 bases; nucleotides not matched to a gene: 3. The CDR3 sequence: CAWSPTSGSSYEQYF. DNA of the CDR3: TGTGCCTGGAGTCCCACTAGCGGGAGCTCCTACGAGCAGTACTTC.

For the CDR3, the DNA is TGTGCCAGCTCACCAAGGGAGGAATCCTACGAGCAGTACTTC. It specifies CASSPREESYEQYF. The chain employs TRBV18 and TRBJ2-7; perhaps TRBD2 as D (6 bases). Germline V gene data show CDR1 as KGHSH and CDR2 as LQKENI. Trimming cost V 2 bases and J 1 base, with 9 bases left between them. The CDR3 loop spans 14 amino acids. The full variable domain, completed using reference TRBV18 and TRBJ2-7, is NAGVMQNPRHLVRRRGQEARLRCSPMKGHSHVYWYRQLPEEGLKFMVYLQKENIIDESGMPKERFSAEFPKEGPSILRIQQVVRGDSAAYFCASSPREESYEQYFGPGTRLTVT.

The chain employs TRBV9 and TRBJ2-3; 7 bases are a match to TRBD1. The length of the CDR3 is 15 residues. CDR1 and CDR2 (germline): SGDLS, YYNGEE. The J segment lost 1 base and the V segment lost 7 bases, leaving 9 bases of the junction unmatched. CDR3 amino acids: CASAITGTGTDTQYF. DNA for the CDR3: TGTGCCAGCGCAATAACGGGGACAGGCACAGATACGCAGTATTTT.

The V gene is TRBV19, the J gene TRBJ1-3; 7 nucleotides match TRBD1. CDR1 and CDR2 from the germline V gene are LNHDA and SQIVND (reference sequence). V shed 6 bases and J 0 bases; nucleotides not matched to a gene: 8. The CDR3 extends over 16 amino acids. The CDR3 nucleotides read TGTGCCAGTAGCACGGGACAGCAAGTCTCTGGAAACACCATATATTTT. Translation gives CASSTGQQVSGNTIYF.

As DNA, the CDR3 is TGTGCCAGCAGGGCTAGCGGGGGTTACGAGCAGTACTTC. Translated: CASRASGGYEQYF. The chain has TRBV11-1 and TRBJ2-7, with 10 positions matching TRBD2. There are 13 residues in the CDR3. The V segment lost 6 bases and the J segment 4 bases; nucleotides outside the gene matches: 3. Germline lookup yields CDR1 SGHAT and CDR2 FQDESV (reference sequence).

V and J are TRBV30 and TRBJ1-3, with D unclear. This CDR3 has 14 residues. Trimming cost V 8 bases and J 0 bases, with 14 bases left between them. In germline, CDR1 is GTSNPN, CDR2 SVGIG (reference sequence). CDR3 DNA: TGTGCCCGATCTGGGCTGAGCTCTGGAAACACCATATATTTT. This sequence encodes CARSGLSSGNTIYF. The full variable domain, completed using reference TRBV30 and TRBJ1-3, is SQTIHQWPATLVQPVGSPLSLECTVEGTSNPNLYWYRQAAGRGLQLLFYSVGIGQISSEVPQNLSASRPQDRQFILSSKKLLLSDSGFYLCARSGLSSGNTIYFGEGSWLTVV.

The chain uses TRBV2 and TRBJ1-6; no clear D gene. This CDR3 comprises 13 residues. Looked up from germline, CDR1 is SNHLY and CDR2 is FYNNEI. The germline V and J ends were trimmed by 6 bases and 7 bases, with 10 bases remaining between them. The DNA for the CDR3 is TGTGCCAGCAGGGCCGCCCAGAATTCACCCCTCCACTTT. It yields the protein CASRAAQNSPLHF.

As to this clone: Distinct nucleotide sequences in the sample also encode this CDR3. The V and J genes are TRBV6-1 and TRBJ2-7; 9 nucleotides match TRBD1. CDR3 length equals 14 residues. CDR1 and CDR2 (germline): MNHNS, SASEGT. The V and J ends lost 6 bases and 0 bases, in that order; junction bases with no gene match: 3. The CDR3 DNA follows: TGTGCCAGCAGGGAGACAGGGGGCTCCTACGAGCAGTACTTC. Translated, it gives CASRETGGSYEQYF.

CDR3 nucleotides: TGTGCCAGCATTGATCGAGGGTATTCACCCCTCCACTTT. Translating gives CASIDRGYSPLHF. The rearrangement joins TRBV6-6 to TRBJ1-6; D is uncertain. The CDR3 loop spans 13 amino acids. Germline V lookup: CDR1 MNHNY, CDR2 SVGAGI (reference sequence). Between the trimmed V and J ends, which lost 7 bases and 8 bases, there was a span of 12 bases.

This chain joins TRBV28 and TRBJ2-7; D is undetermined. Per germline, CDR1 MDHEN and CDR2 SYDVKM. The CDR3 has 12 amino acids. V lost 5 bases and J lost 4, with 9 bases in between. DNA of the CDR3: TGTGCCAGCAGTACGCAGCTATACGAGCAGTACTTC. Protein product: CASSTQLYEQYF. Full variable domain (rest looked up from reference TRBV28 and TRBJ2-7): DVKVTQSSRYLVKRTGEKVFLECVQDMDHENMFWYRQDPGLGLRLIYFSYDVKMKEKGDIPEGYSVSREKKERFSLILESASTNQTSMYLCASSTQLYEQYFGPGTRLTVT.

The genes are TRBV5-1 and TRBJ2-1, with a possible D match to TRBD2 (7 bases). From germline, CDR1 is SGHRS and CDR2 YFSETQ. The ends were cut back, 0 bases at V and 4 bases at J, with 14 bases in the middle. CDR3 length: 16 amino acids. DNA for the CDR3: TGCGCCAGCAGCTTGGGTACGGGGGGCACATACAATGAGCAGTTCTTC. This gives the protein CASSLGTGGTYNEQFF. Together with reference TRBV5-1 and TRBJ2-1, the CDR3 gives the full variable domain: KAGVTQTPRYLIKTRGQQVTLSCSPISGHRSVSWYQQTPGQGLQFLFEYFSETQRNKGNFPGRFSGRQFSNSRSEMNVSTLELGDSALYLCASSLGTGGTYNEQFFGPGTRLTVL.